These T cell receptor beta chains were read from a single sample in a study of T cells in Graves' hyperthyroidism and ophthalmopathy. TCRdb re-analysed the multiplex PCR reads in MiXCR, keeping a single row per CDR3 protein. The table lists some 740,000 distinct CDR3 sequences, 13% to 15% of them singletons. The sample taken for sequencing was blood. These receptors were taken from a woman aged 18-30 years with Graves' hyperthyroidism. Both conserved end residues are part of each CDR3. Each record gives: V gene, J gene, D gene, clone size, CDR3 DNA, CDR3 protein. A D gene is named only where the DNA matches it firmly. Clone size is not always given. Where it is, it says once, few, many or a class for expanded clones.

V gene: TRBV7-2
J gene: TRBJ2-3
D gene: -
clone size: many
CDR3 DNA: TGTGCCAGCAGCTTAGTTGGGGCCCTGGGCACAGATACGCAGTATTTT
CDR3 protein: CASSLVGALGTDTQYF

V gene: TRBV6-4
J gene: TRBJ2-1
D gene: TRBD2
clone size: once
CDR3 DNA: TGTGCCAGCAGTTTAAGCCTCCGGCGGGAGTTCTACAATGAGCAGTTCTTC
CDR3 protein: CASSLSLRREFYNEQFF

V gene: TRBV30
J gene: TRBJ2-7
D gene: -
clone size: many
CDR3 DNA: TGTGCCTGGAGGACAGGTCAAGTTTCCGAGCAGTACTTC
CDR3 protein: CAWRTGQVSEQYF

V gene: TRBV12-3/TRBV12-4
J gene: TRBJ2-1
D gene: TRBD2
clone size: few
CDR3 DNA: TGTGCCAGCAGTTCTCTATGGCGGGAGCCGGCCAATGAGCAGTTCTTC
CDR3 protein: CASSSLWREPANEQFF

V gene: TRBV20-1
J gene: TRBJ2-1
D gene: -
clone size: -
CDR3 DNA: TGCAGTGCTAGGGGATTCGGGAGCTCCTACAATGAGCAGTTCTTC
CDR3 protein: CSARGFGSSYNEQFF

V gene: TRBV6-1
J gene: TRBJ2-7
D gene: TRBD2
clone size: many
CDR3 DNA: TGTGCCAGGCCCCCGGGGGGGGGTGGACACGAGCAGTACTTC
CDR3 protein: CARPPGGGGHEQYF

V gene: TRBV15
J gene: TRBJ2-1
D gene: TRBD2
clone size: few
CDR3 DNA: TGTGCCACCAGCAGAGGAAGCGGGAGGCCCCACAATGAGCAGTTCTTC
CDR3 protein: CATSRGSGRPHNEQFF

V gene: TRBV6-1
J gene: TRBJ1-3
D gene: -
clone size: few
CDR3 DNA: TGTGCCACCCGGGGGTCTGGAAACACCATATATTTT
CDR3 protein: CATRGSGNTIYF

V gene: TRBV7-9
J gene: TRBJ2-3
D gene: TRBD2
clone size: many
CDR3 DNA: TGTGCCAGCACCACTAGCGGGAGGAGGACAGATACGCAGTATTTT
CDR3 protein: CASTTSGRRTDTQYF

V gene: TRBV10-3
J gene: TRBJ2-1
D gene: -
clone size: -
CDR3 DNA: TGTGCCATCGGTTCAGGGAATAATGAGCAGTTCTTC
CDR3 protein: CAIGSGNNEQFF

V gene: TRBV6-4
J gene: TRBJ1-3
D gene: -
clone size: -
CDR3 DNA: TGTGCCAGCAGTATCACAGAGAACTCTGGAAACACCATATATTTT
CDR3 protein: CASSITENSGNTIYF

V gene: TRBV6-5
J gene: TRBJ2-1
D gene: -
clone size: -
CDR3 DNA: TGTGCCAGCAGTTATTCTTTTCGGGAGTGGGCCAATGAGCAGTTCTTC
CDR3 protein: CASSYSFREWANEQFF

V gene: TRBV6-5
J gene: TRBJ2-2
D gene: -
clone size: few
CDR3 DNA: TGTGCCAGCAGTAAACTGAGGAACACCGGGGAGCTGTTTTTT
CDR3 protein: CASSKLRNTGELFF